The TCR beta chain described here comes from a study of T cell responses to AZD1222 COVID-19 vaccine. Study details: Doses given second, at about 4 or about 12 weeks, were pooled. General study results and limits: Baseline serostatus was positive in only a handful of AZD1222 recipients. Every sample of the repertoires postdated the peak T cell response. Spike regions recognized by vaccine-associated CD4 TCRs spanned the protein, led by 160-218 and 743-854.

Generated by immunoSEQ multiplex PCR, the TCRdb table keeps only in-frame clones and is missing some. The sample lists about 150,000 clones, about 89% seen once, with around 4.9% in the top ten. CDR3 length: 14 amino acids. V lost 6 bases, J lost 1 base, and 2 bases stayed unmatched. CDR1 and CDR2 (germline): LNHDA, SQIVND (reference sequence). This clone appeared a single time. Its matching antigen is unknown. The chain links TRBV19 to TRBJ2-2; 7 bases fit TRBD1. Source: peripheral blood, taken on day 0 of AZD1222 vaccination. The origin of this receptor is an adult in good health. DNA for the CDR3: TGTGCCAGTAGGCGACAGGGGAACACCGGGGAGCTGTTTTTT. This codes for CASRRQGNTGELFF. Full variable domain (rest looked up from reference TRBV19 and TRBJ2-2): DGGITQSPKYLFRKEGQNVTLSCEQNLNHDAMYWYRQDPGQGLRLIYYSQIVNDFQKGDIAEGYSVSREKKESFPLTVTSAQKNPTAFYLCASRRQGNTGELFFGEGSRLTVL.